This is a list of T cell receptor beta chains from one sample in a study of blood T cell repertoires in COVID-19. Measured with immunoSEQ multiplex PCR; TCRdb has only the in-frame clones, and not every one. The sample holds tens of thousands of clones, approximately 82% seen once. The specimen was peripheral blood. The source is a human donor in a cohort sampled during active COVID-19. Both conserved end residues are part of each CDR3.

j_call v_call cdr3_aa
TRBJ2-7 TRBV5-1 CASSWGQGYEQYF
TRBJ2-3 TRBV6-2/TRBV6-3 CASSYYAGGSDTQYF
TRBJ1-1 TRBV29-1 CSVVRGNTEAFF
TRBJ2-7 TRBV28 CASSFGLAGIHF
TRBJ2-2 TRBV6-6 CASSSRQGNTGELFF
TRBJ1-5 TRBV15 CATSRTGQNQPQHF
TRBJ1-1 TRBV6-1 CASSERGTGVKNTEAFF
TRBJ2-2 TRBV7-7 CASSPLAMNTGELFF
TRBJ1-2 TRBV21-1 CASSKKQGGNYGYTF
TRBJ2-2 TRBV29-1 CSVVGQGVTGELFF
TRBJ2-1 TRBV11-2 CASSLEGLAGVREQFF
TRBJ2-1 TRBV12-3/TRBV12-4 CASSGPGGEQFF
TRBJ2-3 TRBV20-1 CSASRGGADTQYF
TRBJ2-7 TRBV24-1 CATSGDNEQYF
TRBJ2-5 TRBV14 CASSHWGGSQETQYF